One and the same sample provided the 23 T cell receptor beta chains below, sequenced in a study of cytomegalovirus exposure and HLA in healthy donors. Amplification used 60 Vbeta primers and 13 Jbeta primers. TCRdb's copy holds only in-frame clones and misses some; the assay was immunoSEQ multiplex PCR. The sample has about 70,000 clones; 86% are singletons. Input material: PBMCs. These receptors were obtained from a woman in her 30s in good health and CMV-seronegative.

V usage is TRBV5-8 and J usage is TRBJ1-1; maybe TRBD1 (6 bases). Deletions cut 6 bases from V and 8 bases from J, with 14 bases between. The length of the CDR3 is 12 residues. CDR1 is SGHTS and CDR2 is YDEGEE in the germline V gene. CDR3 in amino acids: CASNYGQSEAFF. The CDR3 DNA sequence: TGTGCCAGCAACTATGGACAGTCGGAAGCTTTCTTT.

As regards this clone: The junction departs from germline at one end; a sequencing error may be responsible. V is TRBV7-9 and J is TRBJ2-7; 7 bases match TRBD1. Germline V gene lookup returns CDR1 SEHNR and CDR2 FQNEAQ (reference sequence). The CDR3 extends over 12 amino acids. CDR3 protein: CSSSGNRGQQYF. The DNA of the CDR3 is TGTTCCAGCAGCGGAAACAGGGGACAGCAGTACTTC.

CDR3 sequence reads: CASSRPKAGEFYEQYF. The CDR3 DNA sequence: TGTGCCAGCAGCCGCCCTAAAGCGGGAGAGTTCTACGAGCAGTACTTC. The chain carries TRBV5-4 and TRBJ2-7; 8 bases fit TRBD2. Germline CDR1 reads SGHNT; CDR2 reads YYREEE (reference sequence). The J segment lost 3 bases and the V segment lost 4 bases, leaving 12 bases of the junction unmatched. This CDR3 is built from 16 residues.

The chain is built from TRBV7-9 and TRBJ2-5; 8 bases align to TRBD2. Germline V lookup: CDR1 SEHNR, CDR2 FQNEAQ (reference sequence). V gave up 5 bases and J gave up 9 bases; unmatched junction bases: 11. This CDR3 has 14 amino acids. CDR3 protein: CASSPAGGREAQYF. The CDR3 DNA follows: TGTGCCAGCAGCCCGGCGGGGGGCAGGGAGGCCCAGTACTTC.

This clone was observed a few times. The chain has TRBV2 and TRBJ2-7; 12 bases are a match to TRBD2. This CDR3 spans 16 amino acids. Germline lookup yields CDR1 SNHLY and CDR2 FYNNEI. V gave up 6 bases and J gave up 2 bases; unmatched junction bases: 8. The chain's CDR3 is CASRGMTSGSPYEQYF. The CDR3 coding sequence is TGTGCCAGCAGGGGGATGACTAGCGGGAGCCCCTACGAGCAGTACTTC.

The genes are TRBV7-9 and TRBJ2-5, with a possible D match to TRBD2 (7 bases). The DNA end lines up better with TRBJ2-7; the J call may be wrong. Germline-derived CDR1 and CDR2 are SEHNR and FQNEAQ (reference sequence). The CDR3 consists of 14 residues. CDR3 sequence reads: CASSGGRATYEQYF. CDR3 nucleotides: TGTGCCAGCTCCGGGGGGCGGGCAACCTACGAGCAGTACTTC.

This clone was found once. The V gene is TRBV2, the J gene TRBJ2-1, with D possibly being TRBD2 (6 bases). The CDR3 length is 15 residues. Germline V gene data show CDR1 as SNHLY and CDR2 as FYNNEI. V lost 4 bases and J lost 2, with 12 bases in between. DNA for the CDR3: TGTGCCAGCAGTGCGGGACTTCTTCCCTACAATGAGCAGTTCTTC. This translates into CASSAGLLPYNEQFF.

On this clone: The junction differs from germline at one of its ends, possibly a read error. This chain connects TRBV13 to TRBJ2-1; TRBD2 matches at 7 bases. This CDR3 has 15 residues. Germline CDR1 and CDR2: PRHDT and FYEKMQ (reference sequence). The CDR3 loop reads CASGLRGRASFEQFF. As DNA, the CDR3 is TGTGCCAGCGGCTTACGTGGGAGGGCCTCCTTTGAGCAGTTCTTC.

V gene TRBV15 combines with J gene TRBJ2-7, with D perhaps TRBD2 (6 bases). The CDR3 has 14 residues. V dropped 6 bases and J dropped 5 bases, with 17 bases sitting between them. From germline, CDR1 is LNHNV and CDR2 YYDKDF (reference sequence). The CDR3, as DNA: TGTGCCACCAGTGTTGTGCGGGATCCCCACGAGCAGTACTTC. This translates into CATSVVRDPHEQYF.

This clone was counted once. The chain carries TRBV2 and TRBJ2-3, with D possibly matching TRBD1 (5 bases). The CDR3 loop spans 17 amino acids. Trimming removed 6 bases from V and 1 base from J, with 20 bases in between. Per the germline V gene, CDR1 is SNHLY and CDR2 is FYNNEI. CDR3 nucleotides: TGTGCCAGCAGCTTAGGGGCCGCGAGTATCGGCACAGATACGCAGTATTTT. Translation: CASSLGAASIGTDTQYF.

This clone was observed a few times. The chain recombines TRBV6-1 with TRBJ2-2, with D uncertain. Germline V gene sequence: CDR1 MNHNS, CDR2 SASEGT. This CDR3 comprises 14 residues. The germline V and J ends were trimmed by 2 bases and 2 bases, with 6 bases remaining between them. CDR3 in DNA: TGTGCCAGCAGTGAATTCTATAACACCGGGGAGCTGTTTTTT. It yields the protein CASSEFYNTGELFF.

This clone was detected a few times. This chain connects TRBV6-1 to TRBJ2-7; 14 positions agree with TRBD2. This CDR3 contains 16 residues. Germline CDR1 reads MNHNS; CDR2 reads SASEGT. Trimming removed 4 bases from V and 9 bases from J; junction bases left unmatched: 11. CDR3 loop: CASSGGTSGSRLRQYF. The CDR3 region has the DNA TGTGCCAGCAGTGGCGGGACTAGCGGGAGTAGACTCAGGCAGTACTTC.

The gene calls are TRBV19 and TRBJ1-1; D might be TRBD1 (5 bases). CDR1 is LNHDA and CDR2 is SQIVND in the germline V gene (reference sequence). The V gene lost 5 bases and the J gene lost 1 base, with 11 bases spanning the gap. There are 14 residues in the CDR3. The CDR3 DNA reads TGTGCCAGTAGTGCCAGGGAAACGAACACTGAAGCTTTCTTT. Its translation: CASSARETNTEAFF.

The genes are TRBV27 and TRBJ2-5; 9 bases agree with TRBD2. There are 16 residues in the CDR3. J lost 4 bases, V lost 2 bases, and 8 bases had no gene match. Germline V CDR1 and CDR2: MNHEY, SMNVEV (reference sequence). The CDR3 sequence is CASSLTAGGPRETQYF. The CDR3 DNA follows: TGTGCCAGCAGTTTAACGGCGGGAGGGCCCCGAGAGACCCAGTACTTC.

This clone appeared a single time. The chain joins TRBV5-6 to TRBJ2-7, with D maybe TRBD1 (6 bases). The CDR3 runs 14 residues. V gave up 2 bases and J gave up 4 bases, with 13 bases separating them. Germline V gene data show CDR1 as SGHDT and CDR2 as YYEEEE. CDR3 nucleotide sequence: TGTGCCAGCAGCTTCGGCGCACAGGGATACGAGCAGTACTTC. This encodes CASSFGAQGYEQYF.

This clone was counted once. The CDR3 coding sequence is TGCGCCAGCAGCTTGGCGGTCGGGACAGGGGCAGGGGAGACCCAGTACTTC. Protein: CASSLAVGTGAGETQYF. The gene calls are TRBV5-1 and TRBJ2-5; 10 nucleotides agree with TRBD1. The CDR3 has 17 amino acids. In germline, CDR1 is SGHRS, CDR2 YFSETQ. Unmatched junction bases numbered 10, after V lost 0 bases and J lost 5 bases.

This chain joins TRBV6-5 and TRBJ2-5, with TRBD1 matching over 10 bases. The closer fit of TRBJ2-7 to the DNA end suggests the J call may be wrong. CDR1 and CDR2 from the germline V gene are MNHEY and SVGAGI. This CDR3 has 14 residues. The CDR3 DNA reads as TGTGCCAGCAGGGTACGGGACAGGGGCTACGAGCAGTACTTC. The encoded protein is CASRVRDRGYEQYF.

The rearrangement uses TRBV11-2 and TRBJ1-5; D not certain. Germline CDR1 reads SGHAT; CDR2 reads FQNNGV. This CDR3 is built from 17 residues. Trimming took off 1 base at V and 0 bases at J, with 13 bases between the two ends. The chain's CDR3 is CASSLVLRRFSNQPQHF. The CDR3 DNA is TGTGCCAGCAGCTTAGTACTTCGGAGATTTAGCAATCAGCCCCAGCATTTT.

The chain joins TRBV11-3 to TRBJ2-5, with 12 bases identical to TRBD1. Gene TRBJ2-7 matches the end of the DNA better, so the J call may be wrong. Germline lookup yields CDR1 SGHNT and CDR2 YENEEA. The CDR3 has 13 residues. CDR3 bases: TGTGCCAGCAGCGGGACAGGGGGCAGCGAGCAGTACTTC. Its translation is CASSGTGGSEQYF.

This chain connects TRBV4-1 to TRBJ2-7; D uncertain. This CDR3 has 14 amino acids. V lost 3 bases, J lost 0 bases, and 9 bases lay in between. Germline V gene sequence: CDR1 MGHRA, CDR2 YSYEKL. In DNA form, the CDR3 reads TGCGCCAGCAGCCAGAATTCAGGCTCCTACGAGCAGTACTTC. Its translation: CASSQNSGSYEQYF.

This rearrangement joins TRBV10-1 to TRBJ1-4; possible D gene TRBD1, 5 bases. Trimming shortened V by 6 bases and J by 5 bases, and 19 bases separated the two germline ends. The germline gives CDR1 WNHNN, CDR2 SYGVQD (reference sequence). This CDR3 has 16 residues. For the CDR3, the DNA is TGCGCCAGCAGCGGGCTTCAGGGAGGAGGGAATGAAAAACTGTTTTTT. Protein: CASSGLQGGGNEKLFF.

Here the CDR3 reads CASGLLTGLGGYTF. The DNA of the CDR3 is TGTGCTAGTGGGCTCCTCACAGGGCTGGGCGGCTACACCTTC. V gene TRBV12-5 combines with J gene TRBJ1-2; weak D call: TRBD1 (6 bases). The CDR3 loop spans 14 amino acids. Germline loops: CDR1 LGHNT, CDR2 FRNRAP. V was cut by 6 bases and J by 8 bases, with 19 bases left in between.

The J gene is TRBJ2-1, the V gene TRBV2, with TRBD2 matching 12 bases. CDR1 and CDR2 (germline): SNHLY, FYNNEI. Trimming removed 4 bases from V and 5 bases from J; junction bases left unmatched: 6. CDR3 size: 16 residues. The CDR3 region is CASSAQLAGGNNEQFF. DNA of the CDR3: TGTGCCAGCAGTGCACAACTAGCGGGAGGAAACAATGAGCAGTTCTTC. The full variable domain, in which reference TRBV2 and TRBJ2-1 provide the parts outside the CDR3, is EPEVTQTPSHQVTQMGQEVILRCVPISNHLYFYWYRQILGQKVEFLVSFYNNEISEKSEIFDDQFSVERPDGSNFTLKIRSTKLEDSAMYFCASSAQLAGGNNEQFFGPGTRLTVL.